This T cell receptor beta chain was profiled in a study of sequential checkpoint blockade in melanoma. The repertoire was sequenced with immunoSEQ multiplex PCR; TCRdb's copy has only in-frame clones and lacks some. The sample includes 6,800 or so clones, approximately 80% of them seen just once. Treatment of the sample: randomized to nivolumab then ipilimumab (arm A) or the reverse (arm B). This CDR3 contains 14 residues. The germline V gene has CDR1 SGHTA and CDR2 FQGNSA. The trim removed 3 bases at V and 5 bases at J, leaving 5 bases unmatched. The specimen was CD8+ T cells sorted from blood (inferred from file names), collected from a patient given nivolumab and ipilimumab in sequence. The chain has TRBV7-2 and TRBJ2-5; 8 bases line up with TRBD1. This receptor was taken from a human donor with melanoma. CDR3 coding DNA: TGTGCCAGCAGCTTCGGACAGGGTTTGGAGACCCAGTACTTC. This translates into CASSFGQGLETQYF. Full variable domain (missing parts from reference TRBV7-2 and TRBJ2-5): GAGVSQSPSNKVTEKGKDVELRCDPISGHTALYWYRQSLGQGLEFLIYFQGNSAPDKSGLPSDRFSAERTGGSVSTLTIQRTQQEDSAVYLCASSFGQGLETQYFGPGTRLLVL.